This TCR beta chain derives from a study of control samples from healthy donors and cancer patients. Measured with immunoSEQ multiplex PCR; TCRdb has only the in-frame clones, and not every one. Here the sample spans around 94,000 clones, less than 95% being singletons. J lost 1 base, V lost 3 bases, and 13 bases had no gene match. CDR1 and CDR2 (germline): KGHDR, SFDVKD. This CDR3 contains 18 residues. This receptor was identified in a woman younger than 30 in good health. The V call is TRBV24-1, the J call TRBJ2-5; the match to TRBD1 covers 7 bases. Sequenced: blood. The CDR3 DNA sequence: TGTGCCACCAGTGATAGAACTCTCCGGGACAGCTTCCAAGAGACCCAGTACTTC. Protein sequence: CATSDRTLRDSFQETQYF.